These T cell receptor beta chains were read from a single sample in a study of shared clonotypes between healthy human individuals. Here immunoSEQ multiplex PCR was the method, and the copy in TCRdb shows in-frame clones only, minus some. This sample yields some 1,900,000 clones, of which around 96% are seen a single time; more than 0.9% belongs to the top ten. Sequencing was performed on naive CD8+ T cells sorted from blood. These receptors came from a man between 18 and 35 years old in good health. Each CDR3 is given with its conserved first and last residue. The order of the fields is D gene, clone size, J gene, V gene, CDR3 DNA, CDR3 protein. D genes are given only for firm matches. Clone size is shown for a subset of rows, as once, few, many or a class of expanded clone.

D: TRBD2
size: .
J: TRBJ2-7
V: TRBV4-1
DNA: TGCGCCAGCAGCCAATTGGCGGGACTAGCGACCGGCGAGCAGTACTTC
CDR3: CASSQLAGLATGEQYF

D: TRBD1
size: .
J: TRBJ2-5
V: TRBV27
DNA: TGTGCCACCCGGGACAGGGGAAACCAAGAGACCCAGTACTTC
CDR3: CATRDRGNQETQYF

D: TRBD2
size: once
J: TRBJ2-3
V: TRBV2
DNA: TGTGCCAGCAGTGGGCAACTAGCGGGAGGTCTAGATACGCAGTATTTT
CDR3: CASSGQLAGGLDTQYF

D: .
size: .
J: TRBJ2-2
V: TRBV19
DNA: TGTGCCAGTAGTATGGACCTGGATGGGGAGCTGTTTTTT
CDR3: CASSMDLDGELFF

D: .
size: .
J: TRBJ1-2
V: TRBV25-1
DNA: TGTGCCAGCAGTGAATCTGTTGGGGGGGCTGGCTATGGCTACACCTTC
CDR3: CASSESVGGAGYGYTF

D: TRBD2
size: .
J: TRBJ2-1
V: TRBV5-1
DNA: TGCGCCAGCAGCCGCGTCGGGGCGGGAGCTATCTACAATGAGCAGTTCTTC
CDR3: CASSRVGAGAIYNEQFF

D: TRBD1
size: .
J: TRBJ2-7
V: TRBV5-4
DNA: TGTGCCAGCAGCTTCGACAGGGTTGGTTACGAGCAGTACTTC
CDR3: CASSFDRVGYEQYF

D: .
size: once
J: TRBJ1-1
V: TRBV6-5
DNA: TGTGCCAGCAGTCTGAGTAACACGAACACTGAAGCTTTCTTT
CDR3: CASSLSNTNTEAFF

D: .
size: .
J: TRBJ1-2
V: TRBV19
DNA: TGTGCCAGTAGTATAGCCCTCATCGCTAACTATGGCTACACCTTC
CDR3: CASSIALIANYGYTF

D: TRBD2
size: .
J: TRBJ2-3
V: TRBV9
DNA: TGTGCCAGCAGCGTAGGTCCTAGCGGGCTCCGATATAGCACAGATACGCAGTATTTT
CDR3: CASSVGPSGLRYSTDTQYF

D: TRBD1
size: .
J: TRBJ1-4
V: TRBV4-1
DNA: TGCGCCAGCAGCCAAGGACAGGGGACATCAACTAATGAAAAACTGTTTTTT
CDR3: CASSQGQGTSTNEKLFF

D: .
size: once
J: TRBJ2-6
V: TRBV6-5
DNA: TGTGCCAGCAGTTACGTGGGGTCCAACGTCCTGACTTTC
CDR3: CASSYVGSNVLTF

D: .
size: .
J: TRBJ1-2
V: TRBV9
DNA: TGTGCCAGCAGCGCAGGAGTAGCCCCTGGCTACACCTTC
CDR3: CASSAGVAPGYTF

D: .
size: once
J: TRBJ2-5
V: TRBV6-6
DNA: TGTGCCAGCATTGGAGGGTTCGGAGAGACCCAGTACTTC
CDR3: CASIGGFGETQYF

D: .
size: .
J: TRBJ1-4
V: TRBV7-6
DNA: TGTGCCAGCAGCTCCCCTGAGGGAGGAGGGAATGAAAAACTGTTTTTT
CDR3: CASSSPEGGGNEKLFF

D: TRBD2
size: once
J: TRBJ2-7
V: TRBV27
DNA: TGTGCCAGCAAAATTAGGGGCGGGGGATCCTACGAGCAGTACTTC
CDR3: CASKIRGGGSYEQYF

D: TRBD1
size: .
J: TRBJ2-7
V: TRBV10-2
DNA: TGCGCCAGTCGTCTCGGACAGGGGATCGACGAGCAGTACTTC
CDR3: CASRLGQGIDEQYF

D: .
size: .
J: TRBJ2-7
V: TRBV5-4
DNA: TGTGCCAGCGGGGACACCAACTACGAGCAGTACTTC
CDR3: CASGDTNYEQYF

D: .
size: few
J: TRBJ1-6
V: TRBV19
DNA: TGTGCCAGTAGAAGGGACCCCTATAATTCACCCCTCCACTTT
CDR3: CASRRDPYNSPLHF